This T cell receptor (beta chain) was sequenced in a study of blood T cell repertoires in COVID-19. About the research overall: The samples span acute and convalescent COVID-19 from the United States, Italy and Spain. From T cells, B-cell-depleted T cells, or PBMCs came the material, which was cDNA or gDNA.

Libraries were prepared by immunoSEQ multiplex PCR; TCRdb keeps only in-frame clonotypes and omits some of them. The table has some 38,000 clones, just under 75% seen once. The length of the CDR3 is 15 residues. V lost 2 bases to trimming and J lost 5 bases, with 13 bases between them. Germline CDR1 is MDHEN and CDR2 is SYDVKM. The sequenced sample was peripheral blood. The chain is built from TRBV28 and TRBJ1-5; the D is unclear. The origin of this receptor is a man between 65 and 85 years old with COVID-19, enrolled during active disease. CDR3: CASSLGGLTDQPQHF. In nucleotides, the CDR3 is TGTGCCAGCAGTTTAGGAGGACTAACCGATCAGCCCCAGCATTTT.